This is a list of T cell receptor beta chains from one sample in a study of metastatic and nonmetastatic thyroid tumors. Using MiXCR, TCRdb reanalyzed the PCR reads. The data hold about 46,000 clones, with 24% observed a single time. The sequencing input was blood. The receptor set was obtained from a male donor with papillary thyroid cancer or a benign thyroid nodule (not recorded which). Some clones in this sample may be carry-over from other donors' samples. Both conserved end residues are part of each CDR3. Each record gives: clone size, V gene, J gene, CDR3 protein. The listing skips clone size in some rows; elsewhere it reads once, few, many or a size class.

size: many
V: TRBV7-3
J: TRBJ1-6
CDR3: CASSLGTGRNSPLHF

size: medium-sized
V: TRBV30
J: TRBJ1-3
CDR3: CAWSVRPSGNTIYF

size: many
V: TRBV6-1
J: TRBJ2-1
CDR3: CASSDLGGEQFF

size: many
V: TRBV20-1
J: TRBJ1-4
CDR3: CSAASGPTNEKLFF

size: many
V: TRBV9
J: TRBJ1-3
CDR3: CASGFGNTIYF

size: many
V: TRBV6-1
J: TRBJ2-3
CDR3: CASSLYSTDTQYF

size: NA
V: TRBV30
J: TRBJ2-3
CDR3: CAWSVRGQLVDTQYF

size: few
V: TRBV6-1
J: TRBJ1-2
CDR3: CASSEPGQFGYTF

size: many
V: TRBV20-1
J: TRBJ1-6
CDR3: CSGLRGPNSPLHF

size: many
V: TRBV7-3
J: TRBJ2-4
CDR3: CASSLTSLNEVKNIQYF

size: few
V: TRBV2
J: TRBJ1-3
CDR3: CASKGVQGPGNTIYF

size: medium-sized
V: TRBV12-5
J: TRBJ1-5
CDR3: CASGLTGVLQPQHF

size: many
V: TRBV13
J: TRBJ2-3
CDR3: CASSFTSGGALGTDTQYF

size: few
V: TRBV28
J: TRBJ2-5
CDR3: CASRGHGRSGETQYF

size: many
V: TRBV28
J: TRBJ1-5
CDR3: CASSWTSGRQPQHF

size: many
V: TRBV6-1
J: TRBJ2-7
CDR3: CASSRYADATSSYEQYF

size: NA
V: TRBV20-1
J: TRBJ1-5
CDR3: CIAWYRDQPQHF

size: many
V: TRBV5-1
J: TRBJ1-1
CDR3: CASSPRGGGTEAFF

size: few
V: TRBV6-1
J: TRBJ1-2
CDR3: CASSEVGHYGYTF

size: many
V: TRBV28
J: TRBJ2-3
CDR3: CASSLAVGPDTQYF

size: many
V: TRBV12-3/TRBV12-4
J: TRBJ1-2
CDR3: CASRGAGAGGGYTF

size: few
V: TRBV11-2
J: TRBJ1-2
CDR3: CASSLFGYGYTF

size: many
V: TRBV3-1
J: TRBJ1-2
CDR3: CASSQGRTGPNYGYTF

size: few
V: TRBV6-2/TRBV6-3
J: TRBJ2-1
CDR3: CASSYSGALGQVNNEQFF

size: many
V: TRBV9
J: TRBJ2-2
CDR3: CASSVGAELRTGELFF

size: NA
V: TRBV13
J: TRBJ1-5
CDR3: CASSFGTDSNQPQHF

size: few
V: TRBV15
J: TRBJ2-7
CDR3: CATSSDEQYF

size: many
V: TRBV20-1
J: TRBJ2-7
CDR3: CSASGNAYEQYF

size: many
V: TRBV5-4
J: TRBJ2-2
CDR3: CASSFGLAGIGNTGELFF

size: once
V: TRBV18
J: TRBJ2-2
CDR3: CASSPVDGTGPNTGELFF

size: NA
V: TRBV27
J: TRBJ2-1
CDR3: CASTLTPRGYNEQFF

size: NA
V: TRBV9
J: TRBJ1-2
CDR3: CASSVGKVRSYGYTF

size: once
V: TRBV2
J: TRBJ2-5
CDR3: CASHPAQETQYF

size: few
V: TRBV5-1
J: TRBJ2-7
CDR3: CASSLERYF

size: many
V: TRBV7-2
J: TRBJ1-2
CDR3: CASSLSNYGYTF

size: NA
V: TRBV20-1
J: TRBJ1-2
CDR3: CSARDLGTPFAGYTF

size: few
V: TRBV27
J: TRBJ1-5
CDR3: CASSPNRGGNQPQHF

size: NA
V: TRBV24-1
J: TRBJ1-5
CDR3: CATSDAQGDSNQPQHF

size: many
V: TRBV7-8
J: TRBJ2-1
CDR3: CASSSSGRSRQFF

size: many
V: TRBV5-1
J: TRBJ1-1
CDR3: CASSSRQGGITEAFF

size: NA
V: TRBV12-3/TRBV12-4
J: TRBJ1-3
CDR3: CASGQAVGNTIYF

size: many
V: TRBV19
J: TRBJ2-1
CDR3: CASSIYSGSSYNEQFF

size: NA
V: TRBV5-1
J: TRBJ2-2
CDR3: CASSLAGQVNTGELFF

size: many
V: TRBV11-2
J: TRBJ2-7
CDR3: CASSLVGGNEQYF

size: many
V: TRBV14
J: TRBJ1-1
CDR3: CASSPALSNTEAFF

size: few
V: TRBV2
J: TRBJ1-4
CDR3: CASGTGTGREKLFF

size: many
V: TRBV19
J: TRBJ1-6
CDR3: CASMNREVRNSPLHF

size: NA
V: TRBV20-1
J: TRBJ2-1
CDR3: CSARRASGTNEQFF

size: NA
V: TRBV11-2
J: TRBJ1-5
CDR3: CASSLGGLQPQHF

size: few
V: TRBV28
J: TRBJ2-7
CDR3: CASSLAGYHEQYF

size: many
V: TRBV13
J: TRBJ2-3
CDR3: CASSVDSDRGADTQYF